This TCR beta chain is drawn from a study of PD-L1 blockade in urothelial cancer. Overall study: Timepoints chosen for blood analysis were 3 weeks (second dose) and 6 weeks after treatment start. Median T cell yield from blood was over 130,000.

This CDR3 spans 17 amino acids. The time point: peripheral blood 6 weeks after treatment start. The protocol was immunoSEQ multiplex PCR, while the TCRdb copy is restricted to in-frame clones and leaves out a portion. The sample includes about 120,000 clones, about 82% of them seen just once. The chain has TRBV21-1 and TRBJ2-3; the table's D call TRBD2 went unverified against the DNA. TRBV21-1 is a pseudogene locus. The sequence was obtained from a man aged 45-60 years with urothelial cancer. The material sequenced was PBMCs, taken around atezolizumab (anti-PD-L1) treatment. CDR3 residues: CASSQGGVAGGRDTQYF. The CDR3 DNA follows: TGTGCCAGCAGCCAGGGAGGGGTAGCGGGAGGTAGAGATACGCAGTATTTT.